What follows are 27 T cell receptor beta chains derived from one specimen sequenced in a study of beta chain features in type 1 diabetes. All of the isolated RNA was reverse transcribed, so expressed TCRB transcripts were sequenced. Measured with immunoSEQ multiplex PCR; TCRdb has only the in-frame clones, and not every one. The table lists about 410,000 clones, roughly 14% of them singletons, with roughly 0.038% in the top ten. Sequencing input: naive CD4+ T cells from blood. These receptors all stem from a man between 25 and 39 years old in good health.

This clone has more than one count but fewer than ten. CDR3 sequence (DNA): TGCAGCGTTGTCGTTGGACTAGCGGGTATGGAGACCCAGTACTTC. This translates into CSVVVGLAGMETQYF. The V call is TRBV29-1, the J call TRBJ2-5, with 11 bases fitting TRBD2. The CDR3 is made up of 15 amino acids. Germline V lookup: CDR1 SQVTM, CDR2 ANQGSEA. V lost 4 bases and J lost 5; bases outside the gene matches: 9. The complete variable domain, with remaining parts taken from reference TRBV29-1 and TRBJ2-5, reads SAVISQKPSRDICQRGTSLTIQCQVDSQVTMMFWYRQQPGQSLTLIATANQGSEATYESGFVIDKFPISRPNLTFSTLTVSNMSPEDSSIYLCSVVVGLAGMETQYFGPGTRLLVL.

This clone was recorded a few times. CDR3 in DNA: TGCGCCAGCAGCTTACAGGCCTCAACTAATGAAAAACTGTTTTTT. Amino acid sequence: CASSLQASTNEKLFF. The chain recombines TRBV5-1 with TRBJ1-4, with D possibly matching TRBD1 (5 bases). The CDR3 spans 15 residues. CDR1 is SGHRS and CDR2 is YFSETQ in the germline V gene. Trimming pared 2 bases from V and 0 bases from J, leaving 8 bases between.

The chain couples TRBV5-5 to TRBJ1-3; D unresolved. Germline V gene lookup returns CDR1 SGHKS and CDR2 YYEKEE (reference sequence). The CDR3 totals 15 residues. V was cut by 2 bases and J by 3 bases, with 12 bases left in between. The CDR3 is CASSFIPDSGNTIYF. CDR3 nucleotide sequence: TGTGCCAGCAGCTTCATCCCCGATAGTGGAAACACCATATATTTT.

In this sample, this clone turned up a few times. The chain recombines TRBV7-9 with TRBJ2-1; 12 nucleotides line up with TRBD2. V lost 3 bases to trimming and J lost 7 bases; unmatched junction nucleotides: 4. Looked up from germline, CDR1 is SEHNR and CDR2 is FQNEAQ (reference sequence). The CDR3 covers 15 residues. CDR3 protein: CASSFLAGGPNEQFF. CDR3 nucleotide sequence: TGTGCCAGCAGCTTTCTAGCGGGAGGGCCGAATGAGCAGTTCTTC.

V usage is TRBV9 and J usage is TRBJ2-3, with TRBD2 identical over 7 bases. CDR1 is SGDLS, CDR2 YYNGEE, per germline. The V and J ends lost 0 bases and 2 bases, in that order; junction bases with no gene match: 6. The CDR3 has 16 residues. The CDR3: CASSVGAGYLTDTQYF. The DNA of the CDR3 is TGTGCCAGCAGCGTAGGAGCGGGGTACCTCACAGATACGCAGTATTTT.

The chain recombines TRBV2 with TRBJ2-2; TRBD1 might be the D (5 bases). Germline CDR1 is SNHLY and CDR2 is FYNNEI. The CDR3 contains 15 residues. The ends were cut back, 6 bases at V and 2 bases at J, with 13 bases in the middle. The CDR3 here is CASRLQVINTGELFF. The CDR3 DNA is TGTGCCAGCAGACTACAGGTCATTAACACCGGGGAGCTGTTTTTT.

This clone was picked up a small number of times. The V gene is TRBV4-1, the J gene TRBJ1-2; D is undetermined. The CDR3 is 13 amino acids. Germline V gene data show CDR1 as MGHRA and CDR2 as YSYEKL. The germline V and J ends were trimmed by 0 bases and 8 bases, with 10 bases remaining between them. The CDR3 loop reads CASSQDRRSGYTF. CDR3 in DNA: TGCGCCAGCAGCCAAGATCGGCGTTCCGGCTACACCTTC.

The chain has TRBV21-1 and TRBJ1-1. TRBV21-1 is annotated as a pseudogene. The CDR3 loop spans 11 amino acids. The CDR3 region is CARPNPTEAFF. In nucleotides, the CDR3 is TGTGCCCGACCAAACCCCACTGAAGCTTTCTTT.

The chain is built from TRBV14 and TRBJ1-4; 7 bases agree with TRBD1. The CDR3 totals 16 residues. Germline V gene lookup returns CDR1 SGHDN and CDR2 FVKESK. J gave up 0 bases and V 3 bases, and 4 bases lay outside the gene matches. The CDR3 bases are TGTGCCAGCAGCCAGAGGACAGGTCCAACTAATGAAAAACTGTTTTTT. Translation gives CASSQRTGPTNEKLFF.

DNA of the CDR3: TGCGCCAGCAGCTTGTCAGGGGTTGCGAATTCACCCCTCCACTTT. Translated, it gives CASSLSGVANSPLHF. The gene calls are TRBV5-1 and TRBJ1-6; D may be TRBD1 (6 bases). The V end lost 1 base, the J end lost 7 bases, and 12 bases lay between the germline ends. Germline lookup yields CDR1 SGHRS and CDR2 YFSETQ. The CDR3 runs 15 residues.

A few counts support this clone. In nucleotides, the CDR3 is TGCGCCAGCAGCCAAGAAGGGCGGCGAGAATACTACGAGCAGTACGTC. This translates into CASSQEGRREYYEQYV. The chain combines TRBV4-3 with TRBJ2-7; D gene uncertain. There are 16 residues in the CDR3. V was trimmed by 0 bases and J by 3 bases, leaving 15 bases between them. Germline assignment: CDR1 LGHNA and CDR2 YSLEER.

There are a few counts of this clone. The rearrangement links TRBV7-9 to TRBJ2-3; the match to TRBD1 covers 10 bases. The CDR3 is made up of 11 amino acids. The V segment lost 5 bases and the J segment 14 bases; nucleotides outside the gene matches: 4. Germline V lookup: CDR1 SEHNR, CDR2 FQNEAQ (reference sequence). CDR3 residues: CASSRGQGPYF. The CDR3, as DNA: TGTGCCAGCAGCCGGGGACAGGGGCCGTATTTT. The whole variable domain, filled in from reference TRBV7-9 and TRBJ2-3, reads DTGVSQNPRHKITKRGQNVTFRCDPISEHNRLYWYRQTLGQGPEFLTYFQNEAQLEKSRLLSDRFSAERPKGSFSTLEIQRTEQGDSAMYLCASSRGQGPYFGPGTRLTVL.

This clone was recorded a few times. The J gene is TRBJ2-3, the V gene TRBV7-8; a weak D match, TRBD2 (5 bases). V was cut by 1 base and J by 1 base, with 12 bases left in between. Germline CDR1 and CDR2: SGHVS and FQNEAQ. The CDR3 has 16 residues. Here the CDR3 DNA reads TGTGCCAGCAGCTTAGGAGGTCTAGCTGGCACAGATACGCAGTATTTT. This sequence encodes CASSLGGLAGTDTQYF.

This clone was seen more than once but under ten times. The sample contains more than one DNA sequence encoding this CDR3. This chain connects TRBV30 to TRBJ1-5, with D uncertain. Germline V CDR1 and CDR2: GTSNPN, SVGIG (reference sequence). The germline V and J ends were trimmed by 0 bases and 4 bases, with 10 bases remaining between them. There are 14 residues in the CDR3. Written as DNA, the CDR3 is TGTGCCTGGAGTGTAGGCCTGGGGAATCAGCCCCAGCATTTT. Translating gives CAWSVGLGNQPQHF.

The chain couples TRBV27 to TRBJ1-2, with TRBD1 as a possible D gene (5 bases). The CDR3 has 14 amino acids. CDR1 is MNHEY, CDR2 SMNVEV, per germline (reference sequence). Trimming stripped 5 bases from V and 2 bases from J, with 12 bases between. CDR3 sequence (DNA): TGTGCCAGCAGTCCGGGGACGAGGAACTATGGCTACACCTTC. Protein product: CASSPGTRNYGYTF.

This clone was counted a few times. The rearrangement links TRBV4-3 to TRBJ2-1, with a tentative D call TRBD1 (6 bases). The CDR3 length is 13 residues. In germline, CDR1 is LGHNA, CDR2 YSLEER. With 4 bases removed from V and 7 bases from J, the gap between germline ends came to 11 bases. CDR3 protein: CASSRTELNEQFF. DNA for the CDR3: TGCGCCAGCAGCCGGACAGAGTTGAATGAGCAGTTCTTC.

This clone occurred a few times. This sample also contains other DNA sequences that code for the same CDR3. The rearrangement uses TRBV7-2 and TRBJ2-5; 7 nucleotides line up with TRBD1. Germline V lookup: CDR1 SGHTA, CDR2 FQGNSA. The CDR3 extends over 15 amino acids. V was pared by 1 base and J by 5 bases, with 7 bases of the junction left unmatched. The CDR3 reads CASSLETGWGETQYF. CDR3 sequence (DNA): TGTGCCAGCAGCTTAGAGACAGGGTGGGGTGAGACCCAGTACTTC. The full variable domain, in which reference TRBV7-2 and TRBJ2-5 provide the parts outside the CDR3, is GAGVSQSPSNKVTEKGKDVELRCDPISGHTALYWYRQSLGQGLEFLIYFQGNSAPDKSGLPSDRFSAERTGGSVSTLTIQRTQQEDSAVYLCASSLETGWGETQYFGPGTRLLVL.

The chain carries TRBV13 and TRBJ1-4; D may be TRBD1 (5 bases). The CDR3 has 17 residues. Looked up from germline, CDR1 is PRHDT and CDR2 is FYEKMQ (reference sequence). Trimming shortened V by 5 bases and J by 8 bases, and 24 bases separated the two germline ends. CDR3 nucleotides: TGTGCCAGCAGCCCCACCTCCTGGGGGGGAAGAAAAGAAAAACTGTTTTTT. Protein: CASSPTSWGGRKEKLFF. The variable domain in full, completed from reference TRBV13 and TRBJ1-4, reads AAGVIQSPRHLIKEKRETATLKCYPIPRHDTVYWYQQGPGQDPQFLISFYEKMQSDKGSIPDRFSAQQFSDYHSELNMSSLELGDSALYFCASSPTSWGGRKEKLFFGSGTQLSVL.

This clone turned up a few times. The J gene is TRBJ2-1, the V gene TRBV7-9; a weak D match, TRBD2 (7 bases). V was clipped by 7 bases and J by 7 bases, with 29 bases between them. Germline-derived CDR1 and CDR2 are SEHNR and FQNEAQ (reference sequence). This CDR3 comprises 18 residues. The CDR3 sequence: CASTLPASGGPTGNEQFF. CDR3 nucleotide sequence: TGTGCCAGCACCTTGCCCGCTTCGGGGGGCCCCACCGGGAATGAGCAGTTCTTC.

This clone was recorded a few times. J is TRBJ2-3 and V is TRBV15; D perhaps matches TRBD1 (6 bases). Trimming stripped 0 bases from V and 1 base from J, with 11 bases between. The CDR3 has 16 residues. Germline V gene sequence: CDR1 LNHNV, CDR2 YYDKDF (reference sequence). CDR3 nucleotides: TGTGCCACCAGCAGAGATTGGGCAGGGGGCACAGATACGCAGTATTTT. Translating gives CATSRDWAGGTDTQYF. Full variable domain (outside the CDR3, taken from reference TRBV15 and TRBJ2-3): DAMVIQNPRYQVTQFGKPVTLSCSQTLNHNVMYWYQQKSSQAPKLLFHYYDKDFNNEADTPDNFQSRRPNTSFCFLDIRSPGLGDTAMYLCATSRDWAGGTDTQYFGPGTRLTVL.

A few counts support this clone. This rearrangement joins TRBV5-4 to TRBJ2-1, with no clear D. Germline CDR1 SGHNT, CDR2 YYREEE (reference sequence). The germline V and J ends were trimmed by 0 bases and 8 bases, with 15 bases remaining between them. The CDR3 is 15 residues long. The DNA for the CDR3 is TGTGCCAGCAGCTTGGGGCCGGGCGTATCCGATGAGCAGTTCTTC. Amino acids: CASSLGPGVSDEQFF.

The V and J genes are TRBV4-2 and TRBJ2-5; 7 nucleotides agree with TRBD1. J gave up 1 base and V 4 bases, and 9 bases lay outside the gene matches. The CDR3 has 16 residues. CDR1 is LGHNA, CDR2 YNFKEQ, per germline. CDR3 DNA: TGTGCCAGCAGCCGAGCCCGGACAGGCTCCCAAGAGACCCAGTACTTC. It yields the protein CASSRARTGSQETQYF.

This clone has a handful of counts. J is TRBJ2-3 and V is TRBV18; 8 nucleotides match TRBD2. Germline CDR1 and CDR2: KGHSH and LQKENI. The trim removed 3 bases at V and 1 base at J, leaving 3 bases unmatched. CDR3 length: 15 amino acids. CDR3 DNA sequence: TGTGCCAGCTCACCGCTAGCGGGCCGCACAGATACGCAGTATTTT. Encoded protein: CASSPLAGRTDTQYF.

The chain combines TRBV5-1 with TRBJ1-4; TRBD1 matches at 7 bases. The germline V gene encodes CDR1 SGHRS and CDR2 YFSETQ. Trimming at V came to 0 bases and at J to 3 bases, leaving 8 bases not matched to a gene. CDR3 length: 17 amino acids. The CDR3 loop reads CASSLAIQQGSNEKLFF. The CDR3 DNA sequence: TGCGCCAGCAGCTTGGCTATACAACAGGGGTCTAATGAAAAACTGTTTTTT.

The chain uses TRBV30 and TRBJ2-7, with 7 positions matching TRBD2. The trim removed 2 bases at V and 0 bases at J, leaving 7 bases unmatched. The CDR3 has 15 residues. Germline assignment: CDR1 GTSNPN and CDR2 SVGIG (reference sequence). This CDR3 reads CAWSLGLTSSYEQYV. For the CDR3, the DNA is TGTGCCTGGAGTCTGGGACTAACGAGCTCCTACGAGCAGTACGTC.

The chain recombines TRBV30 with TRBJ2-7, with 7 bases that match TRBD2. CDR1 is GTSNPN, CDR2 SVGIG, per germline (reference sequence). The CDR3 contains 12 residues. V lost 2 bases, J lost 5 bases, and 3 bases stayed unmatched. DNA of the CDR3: TGTGCCTGGAGTCAGGCGGGGGACGAGCAGTACGTC. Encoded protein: CAWSQAGDEQYV.

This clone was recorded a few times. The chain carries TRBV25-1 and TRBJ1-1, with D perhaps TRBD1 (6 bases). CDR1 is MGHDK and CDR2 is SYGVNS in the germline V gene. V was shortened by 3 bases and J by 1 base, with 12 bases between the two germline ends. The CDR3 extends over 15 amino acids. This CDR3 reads CASSELRQENTEAFF. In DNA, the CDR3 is TGTGCCAGCAGTGAGTTACGACAGGAGAACACTGAAGCTTTCTTT. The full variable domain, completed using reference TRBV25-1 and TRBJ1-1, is EADIYQTPRYLVIGTGKKITLECSQTMGHDKMYWYQQDPGMELHLIHYSYGVNSTEKGDLSSESTVSRIRTEHFPLTLESARPSHTSQYLCASSELRQENTEAFFGQGTRLTVV.